These 23 T cell receptor beta chains came from one sample sequenced in a study of blood T cell repertoires in COVID-19. The assay was immunoSEQ multiplex PCR, and TCRdb's table has in-frame clones only and misses some. This sample has a few hundred thousand clones, with around 90% found just once. The sequenced material came from peripheral blood. These receptors came from a woman between 25 and 40 years old with COVID-19, enrolled during active disease.

The rearrangement uses TRBV7-9 and TRBJ1-4, with D hard to call. Trimming took 3 bases from V and 7 from J, leaving 9 bases between them. CDR3 length equals 13 residues. The germline V gene has CDR1 SEHNR and CDR2 FQNEAQ (reference sequence). The CDR3 region is CASSLSEGEKLFF. CDR3 bases: TGTGCCAGCAGCTTGTCTGAGGGTGAAAAACTGTTTTTT.

This rearrangement joins TRBV19 to TRBJ2-6; 15 bases align to TRBD2. The CDR3 is 19 amino acids. Trimming cost V 6 bases and J 4 bases; bases outside gene matches: 10. Germline CDR1 is LNHDA and CDR2 is SQIVND (reference sequence). The CDR3 region is CASRPRTSGRDAGANVLTF. The CDR3 nucleotides are TGTGCCAGTAGACCCCGGACTAGCGGGAGGGACGCCGGGGCCAACGTCCTGACTTTC.

The rearrangement joins TRBV19 to TRBJ2-1; TRBD1 matches 12 bases. The CDR3 loop spans 14 amino acids. Germline assignment: CDR1 LNHDA and CDR2 SQIVND (reference sequence). Unmatched junction bases numbered 2, after V lost 4 bases and J lost 7 bases. This CDR3 is CASSTGQGANEQFF. The CDR3 DNA reads TGTGCCAGTAGTACGGGACAGGGGGCGAATGAGCAGTTCTTC.

This chain joins TRBV6-5 and TRBJ1-2; D not resolved. V dropped 6 bases and J dropped 1 base, with 9 bases sitting between them. The germline V gene has CDR1 MNHEY and CDR2 SVGAGI. This CDR3 is 13 amino acids long. For the CDR3, the DNA is TGTGCCAGCAGCCGTGACAATAACTATGGCTACACCTTC. This encodes CASSRDNNYGYTF.

This chain links TRBV9 with TRBJ2-7; TRBD2 agrees at 9 bases. Germline lookup yields CDR1 SGDLS and CDR2 YYNGEE. The CDR3 length is 15 residues. V dropped 0 bases and J dropped 6; count of bases not matched to a gene: 7. The CDR3 coding sequence is TGTGCCAGCAGCGTAGAAGGCGGGAGGGCCGGCGAGCAGTACTTC. Translating gives CASSVEGGRAGEQYF.

The chain recombines TRBV19 with TRBJ1-5; weak D call: TRBD1 (5 bases). The CDR3 has 12 residues. V lost 5 bases, J lost 6 bases, and 8 bases lay in between. CDR1 and CDR2 (germline): LNHDA, SQIVND (reference sequence). Here the CDR3 DNA reads TGTGCCAGTAGTGGGGGGGGTCAGCCCCAGCATTTT. This sequence encodes CASSGGGQPQHF.

The gene calls are TRBV5-1 and TRBJ2-7; 9 positions match TRBD1. V gave up 6 bases and J gave up 4 bases; unmatched junction bases: 2. CDR1 and CDR2 (germline): SGHRS, YFSETQ. The CDR3 is 12 amino acids. The CDR3 protein is CASKGQGYEQYF. The CDR3 coding sequence is TGCGCCAGCAAAGGACAGGGGTACGAGCAGTACTTC.

J is TRBJ2-1 and V is TRBV3-1 (or the pseudogene TRBV3-2), with D uncertain. This CDR3 contains 12 residues. The germline V and J ends were trimmed by 0 bases and 9 bases, with 6 bases remaining between them. The V gene's germline CDR1 is LGHDT and CDR2 YNNKEL (reference sequence). In nucleotides, the CDR3 is TGTGCCAGCAGCCAAGACCCTTCTGAGCAGTTCTTC. Amino acid sequence: CASSQDPSEQFF.

CDR3 region: CASSFTGLQNQPQHF. In nucleotides, the CDR3 is TGTGCCAGTAGTTTTACAGGGCTCCAAAATCAGCCCCAGCATTTT. The V call is TRBV19, the J call TRBJ1-5; D perhaps matches TRBD1 (6 bases). This CDR3 comprises 15 residues. The germline gives CDR1 LNHDA, CDR2 SQIVND (reference sequence). The V end lost 5 bases, the J end lost 4 bases, and 15 bases lay between the germline ends.

The chain recombines TRBV5-6 with TRBJ2-5; 11 nucleotides line up with TRBD2. The CDR3 loop spans 16 amino acids. V dropped 2 bases and J dropped 5; count of bases not matched to a gene: 8. The germline CDR1 and CDR2 sequences are SGHDT and YYEEEE. This CDR3 is CASSLIAGGLGETQYF. The CDR3 region has the DNA TGTGCCAGCAGCTTAATAGCGGGAGGGCTAGGGGAGACCCAGTACTTC.

This clone has just one count. A much larger clone lies one base from this, so it may be a read error. The chain has TRBV5-1 and TRBJ1-1, with 12 bases fitting TRBD1. This CDR3 has 16 residues. The germline gives CDR1 SGHRS, CDR2 YFSETQ. The CDR3: CASSFGTGGAGTETFF. CDR3 DNA sequence: TGCGCCAGCAGCTTCGGGACAGGGGGCGCTGGGACTGAAACTTTCTTT. Looking up the rest from reference TRBV5-1 and TRBJ1-1 gives the full variable domain: KAGVTQTPRYLIKTRGQQVTLSCSPISGHRSVSWYQQTPGQGLQFLFEYFSETQRNKGNFPGRFSGRQFSNSRSEMNVSTLELGDSALYLCASSFGTGGAGTETFFGQGTRLTVV.

The chain couples TRBV28 to TRBJ2-7; perhaps TRBD2 as D (5 bases). Trimming shortened V by 5 bases and J by 3 bases, and 20 bases separated the two germline ends. Per germline, CDR1 MDHEN and CDR2 SYDVKM. The CDR3 sequence is 16 residues long. The CDR3 bases are TGTGCCAGCAGTCCTTTACGGCGGCAACGGGGCTACGAGCAGTACTTC. This encodes CASSPLRRQRGYEQYF. Filled out from reference TRBV28 and TRBJ2-7, the complete variable domain reads DVKVTQSSRYLVKRTGEKVFLECVQDMDHENMFWYRQDPGLGLRLIYFSYDVKMKEKGDIPEGYSVSREKKERFSLILESASTNQTSMYLCASSPLRRQRGYEQYFGPGTRLTVT.

The J gene is TRBJ1-2, the V gene TRBV12-5; 11 bases align to TRBD1. V was clipped by 3 bases and J by 8 bases; unmatched bases: 8. The V gene's germline CDR1 is LGHNT and CDR2 FRNRAP. This CDR3 contains 15 residues. This chain's CDR3 is CASGFYRDRGWGYTF. As DNA, the CDR3 is TGTGCTAGTGGTTTTTACCGGGACAGGGGGTGGGGCTACACCTTC. The full variable domain, its missing parts supplied by reference TRBV12-5 and TRBJ1-2, is DARVTQTPRHKVTEMGQEVTMRCQPILGHNTVFWYRQTMMQGLELLAYFRNRAPLDDSGMPKDRFSAEMPDATLATLKIQPSEPRDSAVYFCASGFYRDRGWGYTFGSGTRLTVV.

This clone was counted only a few times. The chain employs TRBV29-1 and TRBJ2-7; 10 nucleotides agree with TRBD2. V lost 4 bases, J lost 7 bases, and 7 bases stayed unmatched. The CDR3 totals 13 residues. CDR1 is SQVTM, CDR2 ANQGSEA, per germline. The CDR3: CSVGSGRASEQYF. The CDR3 DNA reads TGCAGCGTTGGAAGCGGGAGGGCCAGTGAGCAGTACTTC.

CDR3: CASSQDRRLAGGDEQFF. CDR3 bases: TGTGCCAGCAGCCAAGATCGGAGACTAGCGGGAGGAGATGAGCAGTTCTTC. The chain couples TRBV4-2 to TRBJ2-1; 13 bases match TRBD2. From germline, CDR1 is LGHNA and CDR2 YNFKEQ. CDR3 length: 17 amino acids. The V and J ends lost 0 bases and 8 bases, in that order; junction bases with no gene match: 7.

The chain couples TRBV4-3 to TRBJ2-7; TRBD2 is a possible D gene (5 bases). CDR1 is LGHNA, CDR2 YSLEER, per germline. With 1 base removed from V and 0 bases from J, the gap between germline ends came to 13 bases. This CDR3 is 16 amino acids long. The DNA for the CDR3 is TGCGCCAGCAGCCAAGGGCCCAGCGGTGCCTCCTACGAGCAGTACTTC. Protein: CASSQGPSGASYEQYF.

The chain links TRBV19 to TRBJ2-7, with TRBD2 matching over 7 bases. The CDR3 has 13 amino acids. Losses at the gene ends were 7 bases for V and 2 bases for J; bases not matched to a gene: 5. Germline V lookup: CDR1 LNHDA, CDR2 SQIVND (reference sequence). This chain's CDR3 is CASNVGGTYEQYF. Written as DNA, the CDR3 is TGTGCCAGTAACGTGGGAGGGACCTACGAGCAGTACTTC.

This chain uses TRBV4-1 with TRBJ1-5; a weak D match, TRBD1 (5 bases). This CDR3 has 16 amino acids. Germline loops: CDR1 MGHRA, CDR2 YSYEKL. Trimming stripped 0 bases from V and 6 bases from J, with 15 bases between. CDR3 sequence (DNA): TGCGCCAGCAGCCAAGATTCTCCCTGGAGGGGTCAGCCCCAGCATTTT. Protein product: CASSQDSPWRGQPQHF.

The genes are TRBV5-6 and TRBJ2-5; maybe TRBD2 (6 bases). Per the germline V gene, CDR1 is SGHDT and CDR2 is YYEEEE. The CDR3 extends over 14 amino acids. Trimming removed 3 bases at V and 5 bases at J, with 14 bases between. In DNA form, the CDR3 reads TGTGCCAGCAGCTGGGACGGGGGTTTGGAGACCCAGTACTTC. This sequence encodes CASSWDGGLETQYF.

The chain has TRBV21-1 and TRBJ1-5; TRBD1 is the table's D call, not checked against the DNA. TRBV21-1 is deemed a pseudogene. There are 15 residues in the CDR3. The CDR3 bases are TGTGCCAGCAGCAGACAGGGGCCCAGGGGTCAGCCCCAGCATTTT. Amino acids: CASSRQGPRGQPQHF.

The V call is TRBV6-5, the J call TRBJ1-2, with D tentatively TRBD1 (6 bases). V was shortened by 5 bases and J by 3 bases, with 10 bases between the two germline ends. CDR1 and CDR2 (germline): MNHEY, SVGAGI. CDR3 length: 13 amino acids. CDR3 region: CASSPRTDYGYTF. The CDR3 region has the DNA TGTGCCAGCAGTCCCCGGACAGACTATGGCTACACCTTC.

V usage is TRBV7-7 and J usage is TRBJ1-3; D not certain. Per germline, CDR1 SSHAT and CDR2 FNYEAQ (reference sequence). Trimming removed 10 bases from V and 0 bases from J, with 19 bases in between. The CDR3 is made up of 16 amino acids. DNA for the CDR3: TGTGCCACTCATCACATATATGGTACCTCTGGAAACACCATATATTTT. It codes for CATHHIYGTSGNTIYF.

The V call is TRBV12-5, the J call TRBJ1-2; D gene uncertain. The V end lost 1 base, the J end lost 6 bases, and 9 bases lay between the germline ends. Germline CDR1 is LGHNT and CDR2 is FRNRAP. The CDR3 has 13 amino acids. This chain's CDR3 is CASGLAPSDGYTF. CDR3 nucleotide sequence: TGTGCTAGTGGTTTGGCCCCTAGTGATGGCTACACCTTC.